The entry below gives a single T cell receptor (beta chain) sequence along with its context. Its antigen remains unidentified. The data derive from a study of cytomegalovirus exposure and HLA in healthy donors. Study-level information: Most donors, 70% to 85% of more than 300 genotyped, fell in the Caucasian-associated ancestry cluster. The study's findings and limits: In a later analysis, a genetic analysis reported fewer productive-TCR N-insertions in an Asian-associated ancestry cluster than the cohort average. TCR beta V- and J-gene trimming, according to a later analysis, was linked to a missense DCLRE1C variant.

Vbeta (60) and Jbeta (13) primers were used in the PCR. Here immunoSEQ multiplex PCR was the method, and the copy in TCRdb shows in-frame clones only, minus some. The sample yields approximately 150,000 clones, about 79% seen once. V dropped 4 bases and J dropped 3 bases, with 19 bases sitting between them. Germline-derived CDR1 and CDR2 are LGHNA and YSLEER. The CDR3 length is 17 residues. Sampled while nominally healthy, donors likely had unrecorded immune exposures. The sequence derives from a male donor in good health and CMV-seronegative. The sequencing sample was made of PBMCs. This sequence joins TRBV4-3 and TRBJ2-1, with a weak D call TRBD1 (6 bases). As DNA, the CDR3 is TGCGCCAGCAGCCCAAGGTTGGGGACAACATACTACAATGAGCAGTTCTTC. Residues: CASSPRLGTTYYNEQFF.